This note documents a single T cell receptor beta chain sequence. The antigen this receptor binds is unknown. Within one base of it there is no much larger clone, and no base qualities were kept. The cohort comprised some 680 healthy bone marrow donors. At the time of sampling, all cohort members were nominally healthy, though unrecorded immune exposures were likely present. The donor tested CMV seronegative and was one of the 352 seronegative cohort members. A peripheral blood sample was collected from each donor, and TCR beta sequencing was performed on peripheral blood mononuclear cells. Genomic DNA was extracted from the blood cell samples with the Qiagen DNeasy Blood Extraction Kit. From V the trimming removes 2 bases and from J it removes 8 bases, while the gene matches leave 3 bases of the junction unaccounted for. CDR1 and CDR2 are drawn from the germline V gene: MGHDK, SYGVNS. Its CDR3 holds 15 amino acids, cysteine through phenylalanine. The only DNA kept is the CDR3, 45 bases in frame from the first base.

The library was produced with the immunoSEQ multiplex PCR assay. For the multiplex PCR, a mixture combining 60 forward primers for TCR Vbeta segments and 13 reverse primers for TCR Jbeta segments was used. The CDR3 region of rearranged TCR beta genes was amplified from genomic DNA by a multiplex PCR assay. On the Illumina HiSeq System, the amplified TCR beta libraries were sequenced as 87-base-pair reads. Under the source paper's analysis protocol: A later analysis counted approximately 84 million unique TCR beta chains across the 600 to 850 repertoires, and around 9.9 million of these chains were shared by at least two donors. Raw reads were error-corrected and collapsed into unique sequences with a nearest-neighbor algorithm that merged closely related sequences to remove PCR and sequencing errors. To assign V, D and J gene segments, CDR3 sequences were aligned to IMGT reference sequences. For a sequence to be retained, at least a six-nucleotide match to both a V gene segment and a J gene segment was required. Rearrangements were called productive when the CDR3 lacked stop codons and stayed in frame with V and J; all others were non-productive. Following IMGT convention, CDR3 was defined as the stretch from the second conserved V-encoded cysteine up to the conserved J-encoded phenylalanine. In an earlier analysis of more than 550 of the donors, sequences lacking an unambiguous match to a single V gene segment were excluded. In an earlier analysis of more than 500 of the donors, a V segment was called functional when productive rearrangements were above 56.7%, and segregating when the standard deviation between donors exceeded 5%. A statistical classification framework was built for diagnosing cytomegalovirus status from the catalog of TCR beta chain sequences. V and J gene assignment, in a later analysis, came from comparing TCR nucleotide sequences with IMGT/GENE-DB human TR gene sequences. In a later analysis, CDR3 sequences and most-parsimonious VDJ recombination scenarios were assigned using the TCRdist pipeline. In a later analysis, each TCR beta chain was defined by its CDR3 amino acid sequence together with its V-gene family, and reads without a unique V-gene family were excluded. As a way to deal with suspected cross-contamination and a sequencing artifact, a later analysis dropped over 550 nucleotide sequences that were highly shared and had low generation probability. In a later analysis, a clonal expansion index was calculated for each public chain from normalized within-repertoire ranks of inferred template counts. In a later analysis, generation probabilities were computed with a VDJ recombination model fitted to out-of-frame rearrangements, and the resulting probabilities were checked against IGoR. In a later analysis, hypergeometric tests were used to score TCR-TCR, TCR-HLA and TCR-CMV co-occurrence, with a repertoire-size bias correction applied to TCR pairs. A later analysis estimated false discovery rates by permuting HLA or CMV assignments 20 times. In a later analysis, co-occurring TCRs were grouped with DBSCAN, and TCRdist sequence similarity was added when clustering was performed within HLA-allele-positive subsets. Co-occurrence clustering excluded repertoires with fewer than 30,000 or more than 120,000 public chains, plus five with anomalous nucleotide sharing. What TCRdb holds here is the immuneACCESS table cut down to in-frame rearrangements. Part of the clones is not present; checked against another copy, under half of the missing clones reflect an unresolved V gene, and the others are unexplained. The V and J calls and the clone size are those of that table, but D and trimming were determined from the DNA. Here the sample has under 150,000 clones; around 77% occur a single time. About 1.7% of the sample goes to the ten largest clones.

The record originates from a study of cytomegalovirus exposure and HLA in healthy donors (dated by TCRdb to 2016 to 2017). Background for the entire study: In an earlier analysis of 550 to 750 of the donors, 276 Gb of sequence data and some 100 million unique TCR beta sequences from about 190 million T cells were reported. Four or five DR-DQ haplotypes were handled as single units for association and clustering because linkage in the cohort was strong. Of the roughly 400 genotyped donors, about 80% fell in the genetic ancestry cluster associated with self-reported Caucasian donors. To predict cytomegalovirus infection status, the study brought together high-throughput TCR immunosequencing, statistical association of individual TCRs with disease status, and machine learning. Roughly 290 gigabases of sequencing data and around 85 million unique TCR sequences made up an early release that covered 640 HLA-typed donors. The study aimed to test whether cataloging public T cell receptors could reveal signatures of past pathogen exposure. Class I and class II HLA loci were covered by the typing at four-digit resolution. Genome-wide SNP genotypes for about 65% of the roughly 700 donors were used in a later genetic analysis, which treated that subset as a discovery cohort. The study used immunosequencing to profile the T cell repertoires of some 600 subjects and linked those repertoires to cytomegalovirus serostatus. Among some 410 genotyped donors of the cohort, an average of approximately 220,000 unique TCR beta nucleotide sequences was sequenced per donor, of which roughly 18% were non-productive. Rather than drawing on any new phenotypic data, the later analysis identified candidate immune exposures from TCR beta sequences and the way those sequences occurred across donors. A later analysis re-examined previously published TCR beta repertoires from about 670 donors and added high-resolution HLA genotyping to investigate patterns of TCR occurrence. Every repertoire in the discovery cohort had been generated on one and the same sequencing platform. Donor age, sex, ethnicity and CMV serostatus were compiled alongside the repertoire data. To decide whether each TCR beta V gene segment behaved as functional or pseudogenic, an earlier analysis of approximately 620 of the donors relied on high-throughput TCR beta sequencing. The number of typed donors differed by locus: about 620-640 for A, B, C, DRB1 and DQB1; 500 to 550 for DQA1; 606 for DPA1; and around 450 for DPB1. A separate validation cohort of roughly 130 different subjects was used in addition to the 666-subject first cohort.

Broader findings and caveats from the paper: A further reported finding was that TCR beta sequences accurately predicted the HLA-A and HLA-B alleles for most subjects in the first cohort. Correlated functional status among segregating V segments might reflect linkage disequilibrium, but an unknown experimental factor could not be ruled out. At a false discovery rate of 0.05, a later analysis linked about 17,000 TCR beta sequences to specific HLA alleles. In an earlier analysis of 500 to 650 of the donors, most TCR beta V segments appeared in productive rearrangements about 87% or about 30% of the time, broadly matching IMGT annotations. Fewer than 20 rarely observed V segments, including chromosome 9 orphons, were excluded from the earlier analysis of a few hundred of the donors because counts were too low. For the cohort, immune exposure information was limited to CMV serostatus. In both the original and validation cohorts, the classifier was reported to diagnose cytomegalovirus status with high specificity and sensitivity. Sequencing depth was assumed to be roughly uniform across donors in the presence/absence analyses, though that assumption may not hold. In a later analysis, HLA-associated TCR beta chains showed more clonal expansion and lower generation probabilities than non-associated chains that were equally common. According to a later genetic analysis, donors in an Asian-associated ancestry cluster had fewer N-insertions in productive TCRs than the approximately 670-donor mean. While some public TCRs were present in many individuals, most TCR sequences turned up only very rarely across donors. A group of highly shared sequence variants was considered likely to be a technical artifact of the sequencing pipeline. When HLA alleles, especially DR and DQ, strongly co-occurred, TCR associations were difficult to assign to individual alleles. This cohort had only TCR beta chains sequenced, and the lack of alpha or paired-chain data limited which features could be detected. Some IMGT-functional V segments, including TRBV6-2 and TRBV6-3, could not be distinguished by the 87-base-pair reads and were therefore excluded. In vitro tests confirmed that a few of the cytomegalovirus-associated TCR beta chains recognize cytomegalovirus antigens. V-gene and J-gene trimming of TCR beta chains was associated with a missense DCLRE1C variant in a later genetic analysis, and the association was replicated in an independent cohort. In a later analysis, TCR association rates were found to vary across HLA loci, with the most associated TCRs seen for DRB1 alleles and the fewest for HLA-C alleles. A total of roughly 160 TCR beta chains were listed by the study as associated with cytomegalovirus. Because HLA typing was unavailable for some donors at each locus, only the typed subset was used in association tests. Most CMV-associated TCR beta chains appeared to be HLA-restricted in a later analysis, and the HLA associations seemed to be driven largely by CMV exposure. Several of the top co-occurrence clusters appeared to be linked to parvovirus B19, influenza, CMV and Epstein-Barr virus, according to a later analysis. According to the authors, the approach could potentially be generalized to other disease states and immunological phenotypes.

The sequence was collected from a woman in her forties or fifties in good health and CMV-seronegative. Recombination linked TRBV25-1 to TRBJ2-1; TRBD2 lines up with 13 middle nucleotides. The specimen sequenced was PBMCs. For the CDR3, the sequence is CASSEGLAGDHEQFF. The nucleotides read TGTGCCAGCAGTGAAGGACTAGCGGGAGACCATGAGCAGTTCTTC.